A single sample gave rise to the 10 T cell receptor beta chains below, sequenced in a study of identical twins. A single record per CDR3 protein comes from TCRdb applying MiXCR to the 5' RACE reads. The sample contains some 1,700,000 distinct CDR3 sequences, 32% of which appear only once. Sequenced sample: cord blood. Receptors were obtained from a newborn girl in good health.

The V gene is TRBV12-3 or TRBV12-4, the J gene TRBJ1-6; perhaps TRBD1 as D (6 bases). The ends were cut back, 3 bases at V and 7 bases at J, with 10 bases in the middle. The CDR3 is made up of 14 amino acids. CDR3 sequence: CASSFHRDNSPLHF. The CDR3 DNA is TGTGCCAGCAGTTTCCACAGGGACAATTCACCCCTCCACTTT.

In its sample, this clonotype was seen a few times. In DNA form, the CDR3 reads TGTGCCAGCAGCCGACAGGGTGACCAAGAGACCCAGTACTTC. Protein product: CASSRQGDQETQYF. The J gene is TRBJ2-5, the V gene TRBV4-2, with 7 bases identical to TRBD1. CDR1 and CDR2 (germline): LGHNA, YNFKEQ. J lost 0 bases, V lost 4 bases, and 2 bases had no gene match. The CDR3 has 14 amino acids.

The table lists this clonotype with a few counts. J is TRBJ2-1 and V is TRBV4-1, with a weak D call TRBD2 (6 bases). The V gene lost 6 bases and the J gene lost 0 bases, with 15 bases spanning the gap. This CDR3 has 16 amino acids. Germline CDR1 is MGHRA and CDR2 is YSYEKL. The CDR3 nucleotides read TGCGCCAGCAGGACCACTAGCAGCCGCTCCTACAATGAGCAGTTCTTC. Encoded protein: CASRTTSSRSYNEQFF.

This clonotype showed up just a few times. In nucleotides, the CDR3 is TGTGCCAGCACTAAAAGCAGGGGCCTGAACTATGGCTACACCTTC. As protein: CASTKSRGLNYGYTF. The J gene is TRBJ1-2, the V gene TRBV12-3 or TRBV12-4; tentative D call: TRBD1 (6 bases). The ends were cut back, 7 bases at V and 2 bases at J, with 17 bases in the middle. This CDR3 contains 15 residues.

This chain joins TRBV4-1 and TRBJ2-3; 10 nucleotides match TRBD1. V dropped 4 bases and J dropped 5; count of bases not matched to a gene: 9. The CDR3 is 16 residues long. Germline V CDR1 and CDR2: MGHRA, YSYEKL. CDR3 in DNA: TGCGCCAGCAGCCCGACCGGGACAGGGGTGAAAGATACGCAGTATTTT. Protein: CASSPTGTGVKDTQYF.

The rearrangement links TRBV20-1 to TRBJ2-7; TRBD2 agrees at 7 bases. Trimming took 6 bases from V and 4 from J; bases not matched to a gene: 12. In germline, CDR1 is DFQATT, CDR2 SNEGSKA (reference sequence). This CDR3 spans 14 amino acids. The CDR3 spells CSASDLSGGYEQYF. In DNA, the CDR3 is TGCAGTGCGTCTGACCTATCCGGGGGGTACGAGCAGTACTTC.

The chain joins TRBV7-9 to TRBJ2-3; 7 positions match TRBD1. CDR1 SEHNR and CDR2 FQNEAQ come from the germline V gene (reference sequence). Losses at the gene ends were 5 bases for V and 2 bases for J; bases not matched to a gene: 10. There are 16 residues in the CDR3. The CDR3 sequence: CASSTDDRAITDTQYF. CDR3 nucleotide sequence: TGTGCCAGCAGCACAGACGACAGGGCCATCACAGATACGCAGTATTTT.

In its sample, this clonotype was seen a few times. This chain uses TRBV28 with TRBJ2-5; D call uncertain. In germline, CDR1 is MDHEN, CDR2 SYDVKM. This CDR3 is 14 amino acids long. V was trimmed by 1 base and J by 2 bases, leaving 8 bases between them. The CDR3 region has the DNA TGTGCCAGCAGTTTATATCCAAGGCAAGAGACCCAGTACTTC. Protein sequence: CASSLYPRQETQYF.

This clonotype came up once. The V gene is TRBV27, the J gene TRBJ2-1; 7 nucleotides match TRBD2. V lost 6 bases to trimming and J lost 2 bases; unmatched junction nucleotides: 10. The CDR3 has 16 amino acids. Germline CDR1 and CDR2: MNHEY and SMNVEV (reference sequence). The CDR3 nucleotides are TGTGCCAGCAGCCGCACGCGGACTAGTCCCTACAATGAGCAGTTCTTC. Its protein is CASSRTRTSPYNEQFF.

The rearrangement uses TRBV11-2 and TRBJ1-4; D is unclear. The CDR3 is made up of 13 amino acids. In germline, CDR1 is SGHAT, CDR2 FQNNGV. Trimming pared 5 bases from V and 8 bases from J, leaving 12 bases between. In nucleotides, the CDR3 is TGTGCCAGCAGCGGATTCACCGGGGAAAAACTGTTTTTT. It encodes CASSGFTGEKLFF.